The 14 T cell receptor beta chains below all came from one sample that was sequenced in a study of T cell responses to AZD1222 COVID-19 vaccine. Using immunoSEQ multiplex PCR, the repertoire was profiled, and TCRdb retains in-frame clones only, with some absent. The sample consists of under 150,000 clones, around 90% of them appearing once. Specimen: peripheral blood, collected on day 0 of MenACWY control vaccination. The receptors come from an adult in good health.

J is TRBJ1-2 and V is TRBV27, with 7 bases aligning to TRBD1. The CDR3 loop spans 17 amino acids. Germline CDR1 and CDR2: MNHEY and SMNVEV (reference sequence). After removal of 5 bases from V and 1 base from J, the junction contained 13 bases not matched to a gene. CDR3 loop: CASSLYIPGQLNYGYTF. The CDR3 DNA reads as TGTGCCAGCAGTCTATATATACCGGGACAGCTTAACTATGGCTACACCTTC.

V and J are TRBV11-2 and TRBJ2-1; 10 nucleotides match TRBD2. The length of the CDR3 is 18 residues. J was trimmed by 0 bases and V by 2 bases; bases with no gene match: 7. Germline V gene data show CDR1 as SGHAT and CDR2 as FQNNGV. The CDR3 here is CASSLLAGVLLSYNEQFF. CDR3 DNA sequence: TGTGCCAGCAGCTTACTAGCGGGAGTGCTTCTCTCCTACAATGAGCAGTTCTTC.

The genes are TRBV4-2 and TRBJ2-3; 8 nucleotides match TRBD2. The CDR3 totals 17 residues. V trimming: 0 bases; J trimming: 2 bases; junction bases outside the gene matches: 7. The V gene's germline CDR1 is LGHNA and CDR2 YNFKEQ. The CDR3 nucleotides read TGTGCCAGCAGCCAAGATCGAGGTAGCGGGGCCACAGATACGCAGTATTTT. The encoded protein is CASSQDRGSGATDTQYF.

This chain uses TRBV7-8 with TRBJ1-4, with no clear D. Germline assignment: CDR1 SGHVS and CDR2 FQNEAQ. This CDR3 is 15 amino acids long. Trimming pared 4 bases from V and 0 bases from J, leaving 9 bases between. DNA of the CDR3: TGTGCCAGCAGCTCCTTCCATACAACTAATGAAAAACTGTTTTTT. The encoded protein is CASSSFHTTNEKLFF.

The chain combines TRBV2 with TRBJ1-2; TRBD1 matches at 12 bases. CDR1 and CDR2 from the germline V gene are SNHLY and FYNNEI. The J segment lost 6 bases and the V segment lost 7 bases, leaving 6 bases of the junction unmatched. This CDR3 has 14 residues. The CDR3 coding sequence is TGTGCCAGCAAGGGGGACAGGGGGCATCATGGCTACACCTTC. Protein sequence: CASKGDRGHHGYTF.

This clone rates as medium-sized. V usage is TRBV6-5 and J usage is TRBJ1-2, with a possible D match to TRBD1 (5 bases). Germline V CDR1 and CDR2: MNHEY, SVGAGI. V was shortened by 1 base and J by 7 bases, with 7 bases between the two germline ends. This CDR3 spans 12 amino acids. CDR3 region: CASSYWGSGYTF. CDR3 bases: TGTGCCAGCAGTTACTGGGGGAGTGGCTACACCTTC.

In DNA, the CDR3 is TGTGCCAGCAGCTCCCTGTACCAAGAGACCCAGTACTTC. As protein: CASSSLYQETQYF. V is TRBV28 and J is TRBJ2-5; D gene uncertain. Deletions cut 6 bases from V and 0 bases from J, with 8 bases between. Germline values: CDR1 MDHEN, CDR2 SYDVKM. There are 13 residues in the CDR3.

The chain employs TRBV9 and TRBJ2-7, with TRBD2 matching 11 bases. Germline CDR1 SGDLS, CDR2 YYNGEE. After removal of 0 bases from V and 2 bases from J, the junction contained 1 base not matched to a gene. The CDR3 has 15 amino acids. The CDR3 DNA sequence: TGTGCCAGCAGCGTAGGACTAGCGGGGACCTACGAGCAGTACTTC. It codes for CASSVGLAGTYEQYF.

J is TRBJ1-1 and V is TRBV29-1, with D unresolved. In germline, CDR1 is SQVTM, CDR2 ANQGSEA. The length of the CDR3 is 11 residues. Trimming pared 5 bases from V and 1 base from J, leaving 5 bases between. The CDR3 DNA reads as TGCAGCGTTTCAGCGAACACTGAAGCTTTCTTT. Encoded protein: CSVSANTEAFF. The whole variable domain, filled in from reference TRBV29-1 and TRBJ1-1, reads SAVISQKPSRDICQRGTSLTIQCQVDSQVTMMFWYRQQPGQSLTLIATANQGSEATYESGFVIDKFPISRPNLTFSTLTVSNMSPEDSSIYLCSVSANTEAFFGQGTRLTVV.

The gene calls are TRBV3-1 (or the pseudogene TRBV3-2) and TRBJ1-1, with D perhaps matching TRBD1 (5 bases). The CDR3 sequence is 16 residues long. CDR1 LGHDT and CDR2 YNNKEL come from the germline V gene (reference sequence). V lost 0 bases, J lost 5 bases, and 16 bases lay in between. CDR3 residues: CASSQDRGRTRTEAFF. CDR3 bases: TGTGCCAGCAGCCAAGATAGGGGACGGACTAGAACTGAAGCTTTCTTT.

J is TRBJ2-7 and V is TRBV5-6, with D possibly matching TRBD1 (6 bases). V lost 2 bases, J lost 1 base, and 13 bases lay in between. In germline, CDR1 is SGHDT, CDR2 YYEEEE. The CDR3 has 15 amino acids. In DNA, the CDR3 is TGTGCCAGCAGCTTCGGACAGCGCCTGTCCTACGAGCAGTACTTC. Translated, it gives CASSFGQRLSYEQYF.

The J gene is TRBJ1-3, the V gene TRBV6-5; D is ambiguous. The germline V gene has CDR1 MNHEY and CDR2 SVGAGI. Between the trimmed V and J ends, which lost 4 bases and 3 bases, there was a span of 10 bases. This CDR3 has 14 residues. The CDR3 protein is CASSSEPGGNTIYF. CDR3 nucleotide sequence: TGTGCCAGCAGTTCGGAGCCAGGTGGAAACACCATATATTTT.

V usage is TRBV6-5 and J usage is TRBJ1-1; D is ambiguous. Per germline, CDR1 MNHEY and CDR2 SVGAGI. The CDR3 is 11 amino acids. V was shortened by 6 bases and J by 4 bases, with 6 bases between the two germline ends. This CDR3 reads CASSWGTEAFF. The CDR3 coding sequence is TGTGCCAGCAGCTGGGGCACTGAAGCTTTCTTT.

The chain joins TRBV9 to TRBJ1-1; no clear D gene. Trimming took 0 bases from V and 3 from J, leaving 6 bases between them. Germline V gene lookup returns CDR1 SGDLS and CDR2 YYNGEE. This CDR3 region has 13 residues. The CDR3: CASSVDRHTEAFF. The CDR3 nucleotides read TGTGCCAGCAGCGTAGATCGGCACACTGAAGCTTTCTTT.